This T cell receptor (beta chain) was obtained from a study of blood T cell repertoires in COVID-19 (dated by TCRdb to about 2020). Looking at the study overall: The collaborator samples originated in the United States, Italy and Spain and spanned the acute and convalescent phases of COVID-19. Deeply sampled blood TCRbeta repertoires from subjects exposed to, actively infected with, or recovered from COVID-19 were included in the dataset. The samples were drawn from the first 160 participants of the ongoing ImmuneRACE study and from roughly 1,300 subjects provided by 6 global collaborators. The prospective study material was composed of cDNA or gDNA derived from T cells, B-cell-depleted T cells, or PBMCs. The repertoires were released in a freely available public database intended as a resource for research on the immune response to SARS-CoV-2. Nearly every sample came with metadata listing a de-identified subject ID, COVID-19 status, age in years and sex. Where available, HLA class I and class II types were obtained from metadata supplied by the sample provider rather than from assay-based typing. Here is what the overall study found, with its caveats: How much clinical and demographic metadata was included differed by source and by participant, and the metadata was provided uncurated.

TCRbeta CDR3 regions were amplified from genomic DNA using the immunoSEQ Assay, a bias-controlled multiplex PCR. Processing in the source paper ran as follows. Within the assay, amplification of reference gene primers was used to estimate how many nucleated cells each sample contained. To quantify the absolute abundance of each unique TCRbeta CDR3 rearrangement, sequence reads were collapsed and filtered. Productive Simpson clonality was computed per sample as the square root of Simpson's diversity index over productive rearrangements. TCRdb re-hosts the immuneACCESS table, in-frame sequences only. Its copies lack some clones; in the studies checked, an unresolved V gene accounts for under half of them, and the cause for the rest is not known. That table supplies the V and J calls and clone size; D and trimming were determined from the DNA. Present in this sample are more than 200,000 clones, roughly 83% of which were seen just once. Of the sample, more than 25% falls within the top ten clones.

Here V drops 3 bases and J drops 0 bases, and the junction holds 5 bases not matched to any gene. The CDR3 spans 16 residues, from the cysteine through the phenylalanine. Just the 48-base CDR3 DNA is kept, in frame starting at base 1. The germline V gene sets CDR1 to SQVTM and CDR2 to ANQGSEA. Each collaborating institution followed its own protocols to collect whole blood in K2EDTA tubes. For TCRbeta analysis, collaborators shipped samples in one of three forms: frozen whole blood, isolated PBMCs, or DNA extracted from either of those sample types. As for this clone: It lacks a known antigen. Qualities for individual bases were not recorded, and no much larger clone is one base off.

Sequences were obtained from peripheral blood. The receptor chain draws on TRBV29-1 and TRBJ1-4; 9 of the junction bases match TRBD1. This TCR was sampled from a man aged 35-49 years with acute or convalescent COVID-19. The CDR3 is CSVDIGQGSTNEKLFF. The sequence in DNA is TGCAGCGTTGACATCGGACAGGGGTCAACTAATGAAAAACTGTTTTTT.